The 29 T cell receptor beta chains below come from one sample, sequenced in a study of CD8 T cells in ankylosing spondylitis. General study points: Seven to nine highly homologous variants made up a TCR beta motif that seemed to typify ankylosing spondylitis blood.

Which antigens these TCRs recognize remains unknown. In TCRdb, the 5' RACE reads were re-called with MiXCR into one record per CDR3 protein. This table has roughly 670,000 distinct CDR3 sequences, around 17% appearing once. Sequencing was done on a sample of blood, either unsorted or a sorted T cell fraction (not recorded which). Receptors were obtained from a male donor with ankylosing spondylitis.

CDR3 in DNA: TGCAGTGCTAGGGTCGGGGATCTGCAGACCTCACCCCTCCACTTT. Translation gives CSARVGDLQTSPLHF. The chain uses TRBV20-1 and TRBJ1-6; no firm D call. Germline V gene lookup returns CDR1 DFQATT and CDR2 SNEGSKA (reference sequence). V gave up 3 bases and J gave up 10 bases, with 19 bases separating them. The CDR3 is 15 amino acids.

This clonotype was seen many times. The V gene is TRBV12-3 or TRBV12-4, the J gene TRBJ1-5; 7 bases agree with TRBD1. CDR3 size: 14 residues. Unmatched junction bases numbered 4, after V lost 2 bases and J lost 6 bases. The CDR3 loop reads CASSLSGDSQPQHF. The CDR3 nucleotides read TGTGCCAGCAGTTTATCAGGGGACAGTCAGCCCCAGCATTTT.

The CDR3 loop reads CASSLRGREGREETQYF. Here the CDR3 DNA reads TGTGCCAGCAGTTTAAGGGGGAGAGAGGGGAGAGAAGAGACCCAGTACTTC. The V and J genes are TRBV12-3 or TRBV12-4 and TRBJ2-5; tentatively, D is TRBD1 (6 bases). The V gene lost 2 bases and the J gene lost 3 bases, with 19 bases spanning the gap. The CDR3 totals 17 residues.

This clonotype has only a few counts. The V call is TRBV27, the J call TRBJ1-5; no clear D gene. Trimming left V 8 bases short and J 3 bases short, with 14 bases between. CDR3 size: 14 residues. Germline-derived CDR1 and CDR2 are MNHEY and SMNVEV (reference sequence). CDR3 coding DNA: TGTGCCAGCCGCCTCGCCGGGGACAATCAGCCCCAGCATTTT. Amino acid sequence: CASRLAGDNQPQHF.

V and J are TRBV4-1 and TRBJ1-5; D ambiguous. Germline V lookup: CDR1 MGHRA, CDR2 YSYEKL. The CDR3 contains 13 residues. Trimming stripped 0 bases from V and 11 bases from J, with 11 bases between. The chain's CDR3 is CASSQDTGPSQHF. As DNA, the CDR3 is TGCGCCAGCAGCCAAGATACCGGCCCGTCCCAGCATTTT.

In its sample, this clonotype was seen a few times. The chain uses TRBV25-1 and TRBJ1-2; D gene unclear. CDR1 is MGHDK and CDR2 is SYGVNS in the germline V gene. The CDR3 length is 12 residues. V was pared by 6 bases and J by 6 bases, with 11 bases between. The DNA for the CDR3 is TGTGCCAGCAGGGGCAGGACGGATGGCTACACCTTC. Protein product: CASRGRTDGYTF.

This clonotype was picked up many times. The chain couples TRBV12-3 or TRBV12-4 to TRBJ1-2; D might be TRBD1 (5 bases). Trimming took off 3 bases at V and 8 bases at J, with 10 bases between the two ends. The CDR3 length is 12 residues. CDR3 sequence: CASSLGPRGYTF. The CDR3 DNA sequence: TGTGCCAGCAGTTTGGGGCCCCGGGGCTACACCTTC.

This chain's CDR3 is CASSSDQIGVNEQFF. In DNA, the CDR3 is TGTGCCAGCAGCTCGGACCAGATAGGCGTAAATGAGCAGTTCTTC. The genes are TRBV7-8 and TRBJ2-1; D is ambiguous. With 4 bases removed from V and 7 bases from J, the gap between germline ends came to 17 bases. The CDR3 length is 15 residues. CDR1 is SGHVS and CDR2 is FQNEAQ in the germline V gene.

This clonotype has only a few counts. The V and J genes are TRBV7-3 and TRBJ2-5; TRBD2 aligns across 9 bases. Germline loops: CDR1 SGHTA, CDR2 FQGTGA. This CDR3 has 16 amino acids. The V gene end was trimmed by 2 bases and the J gene end by 4 bases; junction bases not matched to a gene: 8. The CDR3 sequence is CASSLLGGGAVETQYF. CDR3 sequence (DNA): TGTGCCAGCAGCTTATTGGGCGGGGGGGCCGTAGAGACCCAGTACTTC.

There are many counts of this clonotype. The CDR3 sequence is CASSTGNYGYTF. CDR3 DNA: TGTGCCAGCAGTACAGGGAACTATGGCTACACCTTC. This rearrangement joins TRBV12-3 or TRBV12-4 to TRBJ1-2, with D possibly matching TRBD1 (6 bases). This CDR3 is 12 amino acids long. V was trimmed by 5 bases and J by 2 bases, leaving 6 bases between them.

The chain couples TRBV12-3 or TRBV12-4 to TRBJ1-1; D not resolved. The V end lost 0 bases, the J end lost 8 bases, and 7 bases lay between the germline ends. The CDR3 runs to 12 residues. In DNA, the CDR3 is TGTGCCAGCAGTTTAGCGAGTTTGGAAGCTTTCTTT. Translated, it gives CASSLASLEAFF.

The CDR3 here is CASSRGTGGTYQPQHF. The CDR3 DNA is TGTGCCAGCAGCCGAGGAACAGGGGGCACCTATCAGCCCCAGCATTTT. The V gene is TRBV3-1, the J gene TRBJ1-5; 9 bases fit TRBD1. The CDR3 has 16 residues. In germline, CDR1 is LGHDT, CDR2 YNNKEL (reference sequence). The V and J ends lost 4 bases and 5 bases, in that order; junction bases with no gene match: 9.

The gene calls are TRBV10-3 and TRBJ2-7, with D possibly TRBD2 on 6 matching bases. Trimming removed 2 bases at V and 4 bases at J, with 12 bases between. CDR3 length equals 14 residues. Germline V gene lookup returns CDR1 ENHRY and CDR2 SYGVKD. CDR3 residues: CAISEVREEYEQYF. The DNA for the CDR3 is TGTGCCATCAGTGAGGTGAGGGAGGAATACGAGCAGTACTTC.

This clonotype was found a few times. V and J are TRBV4-3 and TRBJ1-1; the match to TRBD1 covers 9 bases. CDR1 and CDR2 (germline): LGHNA, YSLEER. V lost 0 bases and J lost 7; bases outside the gene matches: 9. This CDR3 region has 16 residues. CDR3 coding DNA: TGCGCCAGCAGCCAAGATCGGGACAGGGTCTTGGGTGAAGCTTTCTTT. Translated: CASSQDRDRVLGEAFF.

The rearrangement uses TRBV29-1 and TRBJ2-7; 15 positions agree with TRBD2. Germline V gene sequence: CDR1 SQVTM, CDR2 ANQGSEA. The V and J ends lost 7 bases and 3 bases, in that order; junction bases with no gene match: 10. This CDR3 spans 16 amino acids. The CDR3 reads CSAWTSGRAGDYEQYF. The CDR3 coding sequence is TGCAGCGCCTGGACTAGCGGGAGGGCCGGAGACTACGAGCAGTACTTC.

Only a few counts were recorded for this clonotype. The chain uses TRBV15 and TRBJ2-1; the D is unclear. Germline V gives CDR1 LNHNV, CDR2 YYDKDF (reference sequence). The CDR3 extends over 12 amino acids. The ends were cut back, 1 base at V and 10 bases at J, with 8 bases in the middle. The CDR3 reads CATSRGDLEQFF. CDR3 nucleotide sequence: TGTGCCACCAGCAGAGGAGATCTAGAGCAGTTCTTC.

This clonotype was seen a few times. The V gene is TRBV20-1, the J gene TRBJ2-2; weak D call: TRBD1 (5 bases). Per the germline V gene, CDR1 is DFQATT and CDR2 is SNEGSKA (reference sequence). V was trimmed by 6 bases and J by 0 bases, leaving 14 bases between them. The CDR3 has 15 amino acids. CDR3 region: CSARRGRANTGELFF. The DNA of the CDR3 is TGCAGTGCCAGGCGAGGCAGGGCGAACACCGGGGAGCTGTTTTTT.

The chain has TRBV7-3 and TRBJ1-2; D gene uncertain. CDR1 is SGHTA, CDR2 FQGTGA, per germline. V was pared by 5 bases and J by 2 bases, with 18 bases between. There are 16 residues in the CDR3. CDR3 nucleotide sequence: TGTGCCAGCAGCGCCTACTCCGAGGACGGAAACTATGGCTACACCTTC. It codes for CASSAYSEDGNYGYTF.

V gene TRBV4-2 combines with J gene TRBJ2-7; maybe TRBD1 (6 bases). The CDR3 totals 14 residues. The V end was cut by 5 bases, the J end by 1 base, with 12 bases between. Per germline, CDR1 LGHNA and CDR2 YNFKEQ. The CDR3 bases are TGTGCCAGCAGCAACCAGGACAGTTCCTACGAGCAGTACTTC. This sequence encodes CASSNQDSSYEQYF.

The chain employs TRBV5-6 and TRBJ1-1; weak D call: TRBD1 (6 bases). V was clipped by 6 bases and J by 4 bases, with 16 bases between them. Germline values: CDR1 SGHDT, CDR2 YYEEEE. The CDR3 consists of 14 residues. CDR3 in amino acids: CASTPGVGGTEAFF. DNA of the CDR3: TGTGCCAGCACTCCCGGGGTAGGGGGCACTGAAGCTTTCTTT.

The rearrangement uses TRBV5-5 and TRBJ1-2, with D maybe TRBD1 (5 bases). V lost 8 bases to trimming and J lost 4 bases, with 18 bases between them. Germline CDR1 and CDR2: SGHKS and YYEKEE (reference sequence). CDR3 length: 14 residues. The CDR3 DNA is TGTGCCAGGCGACCTACCGGGGCAGCCTATGGCTACACCTTC. As protein: CARRPTGAAYGYTF. Looking up the rest from reference TRBV5-5 and TRBJ1-2 gives the full variable domain: DAGVTQSPTHLIKTRGQQVTLRCSPISGHKSVSWYQQVLGQGPQFIFQYYEKEERGRGNFPDRFSARQFPNYSSELNVNALLLGDSALYLCARRPTGAAYGYTFGSGTRLTVV.

This clonotype has just a few counts. The CDR3 here is CASSPFDGYGYTF. CDR3 DNA: TGTGCCAGCAGCCCTTTCGACGGGTATGGCTACACCTTC. This chain uses TRBV12-3 or TRBV12-4 with TRBJ1-2; no definite D call. The CDR3 sequence is 13 residues long. Trimming took 6 bases from V and 5 from J, leaving 13 bases between them.

This clonotype was detected only a few times. In DNA form, the CDR3 reads TGTGCCAGCAGCCCAAGGACAGTCGGGGCTGAAGCTTTCTTT. Translated, it gives CASSPRTVGAEAFF. The chain recombines TRBV11-2 with TRBJ1-1; TRBD1 might be the D (6 bases). V lost 5 bases and J lost 6, with 16 bases in between. The CDR3 is 14 amino acids. From germline, CDR1 is SGHAT and CDR2 FQNNGV.

This clonotype appeared a few times. This chain links TRBV20-1 with TRBJ2-1; 9 bases fit TRBD1. Trimming cost V 5 bases and J 4 bases; bases outside gene matches: 15. CDR1 DFQATT and CDR2 SNEGSKA come from the germline V gene (reference sequence). This CDR3 is 17 amino acids long. CDR3 region: CSAYDRGNGVSYNEQFF. Here the CDR3 DNA reads TGCAGTGCTTACGACAGGGGGAACGGGGTGAGTTACAATGAGCAGTTCTTC.

J is TRBJ2-2 and V is TRBV30; 8 positions match TRBD2. This CDR3 has 14 residues. Losses at the gene ends were 5 bases for V and 0 bases for J; bases not matched to a gene: 2. Germline CDR1 reads GTSNPN; CDR2 reads SVGIG (reference sequence). Here the CDR3 reads CAWRGGANTGELFF. In DNA, the CDR3 is TGTGCCTGGCGGGGGGGCGCGAACACCGGGGAGCTGTTTTTT. Full variable domain (outside the CDR3, taken from reference TRBV30 and TRBJ2-2): SQTIHQWPATLVQPVGSPLSLECTVEGTSNPNLYWYRQAAGRGLQLLFYSVGIGQISSEVPQNLSASRPQDRQFILSSKKLLLSDSGFYLCAWRGGANTGELFFGEGSRLTVL.

This clonotype occurred a few times. The chain joins TRBV6-2 or TRBV6-3 to TRBJ2-2; D not resolved. Germline CDR1 reads MNHEY; CDR2 reads SVGEGT. The CDR3 is 14 amino acids. V was trimmed by 5 bases and J by 5 bases, leaving 12 bases between them. The CDR3: CASSRRVETGELFF. CDR3 nucleotides: TGTGCCAGCAGTAGGCGTGTAGAGACCGGGGAGCTGTTTTTT.

This clonotype appeared many times. V gene TRBV12-3 or TRBV12-4 combines with J gene TRBJ2-5; D might be TRBD1 (6 bases). Trimming removed 8 bases from V and 3 bases from J, with 10 bases in between. CDR3 length equals 12 residues. Here the CDR3 reads CASSSGEETQYF. In nucleotides, the CDR3 is TGTGCCAGCTCCTCAGGGGAAGAGACCCAGTACTTC.

V is TRBV9 and J is TRBJ1-1, with D possibly being TRBD1 (6 bases). Germline CDR1 is SGDLS and CDR2 is YYNGEE. Trimming removed 0 bases at V and 1 base at J, with 10 bases between. The CDR3 has 15 amino acids. The CDR3 DNA reads TGTGCCAGCAGCGTAGAGGGGACATCGAACACTGAAGCTTTCTTT. Translated, it gives CASSVEGTSNTEAFF.

At least ten counts were recorded for this clonotype. The chain combines TRBV29-1 with TRBJ2-7, with D unclear. Germline V gives CDR1 SQVTM, CDR2 ANQGSEA. V dropped 4 bases and J dropped 3 bases, with 25 bases sitting between them. CDR3 length: 17 amino acids. The CDR3 DNA is TGCAGCGTTGCCGACGTTAGGGTCGGAGATTGGGACTACGAGCAGTACTTC. Its translation is CSVADVRVGDWDYEQYF.